The present T cell receptor beta chain was sequenced within a study of T cell changes during pregnancy in multiple sclerosis. The method was immunoSEQ multiplex PCR; TCRdb's version includes in-frame clones alone and lacks a portion of them. This sample carries around 75,000 clones, about 91% of them seen once, and the ten largest clones take over 0.25%. Germline V lookup: CDR1 LGHNA, CDR2 YNFKEQ. The CDR3 spans 14 residues. V was cut by 0 bases and J by 7 bases, with 13 bases left in between. The material was CD4+ T cells from peripheral blood mononuclear cells, obtained in the third trimester of pregnancy. The TCR sequence derives from a female donor in good health, enrolled as a control in a pregnancy study. This chain joins TRBV4-2 and TRBJ2-7; D perhaps matches TRBD1 (5 bases). The CDR3 DNA is TGTGCCAGCAGCCAAGAGATAGGGGCAGTAGAGCAGTACTTC. It codes for CASSQEIGAVEQYF.